The TCR beta chain under discussion was sequenced for a study of cytomegalovirus exposure and HLA in healthy donors. This clone was recorded a few times. As yet, its antigen is unknown. PCR primers comprised 60 Vbeta and 13 Jbeta primers. Clones were read by immunoSEQ multiplex PCR, and TCRdb kept only the in-frame ones, dropping some. The sample lists about 160,000 clones, 80% to 90% seen once, with roughly 7.5% in the top ten. Findings of the study overall: Within an earlier analysis, most TCR beta V segments proved productive either about 90% or about 30% of the time.

The germline gives CDR1 LGHNA, CDR2 YSLEER. Trimming stripped 1 base from V and 4 bases from J, with 10 bases between. The CDR3 runs to 14 residues. Sample: PBMCs. The clonotype was recovered from a woman aged 25 to 45 in good health and CMV-seropositive. J is TRBJ2-5 and V is TRBV4-3; the D gene is possibly TRBD1 (6 bases). The CDR3 DNA follows: TGCGCCAGCAGCCAAGGGGTACAGGGAGAGACCCAGTACTTC. It is translated as CASSQGVQGETQYF.